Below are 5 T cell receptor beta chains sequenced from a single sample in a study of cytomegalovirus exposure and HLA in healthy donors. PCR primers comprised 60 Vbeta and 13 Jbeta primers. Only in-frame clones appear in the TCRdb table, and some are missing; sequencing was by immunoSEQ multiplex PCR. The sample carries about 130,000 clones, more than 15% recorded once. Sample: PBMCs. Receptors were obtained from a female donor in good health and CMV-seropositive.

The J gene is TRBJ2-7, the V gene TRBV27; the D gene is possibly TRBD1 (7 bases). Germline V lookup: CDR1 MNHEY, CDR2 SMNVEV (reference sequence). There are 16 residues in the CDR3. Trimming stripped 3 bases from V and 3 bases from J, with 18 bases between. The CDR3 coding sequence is TGTGCCAGCAGTTTGAACGCGGCGGGACAGAGCTACGAGCAGTACTTC. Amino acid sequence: CASSLNAAGQSYEQYF.

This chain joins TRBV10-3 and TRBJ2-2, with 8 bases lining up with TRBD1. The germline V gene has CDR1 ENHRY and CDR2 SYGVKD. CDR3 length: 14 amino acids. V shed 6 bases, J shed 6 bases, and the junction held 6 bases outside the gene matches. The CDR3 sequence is CAIRSTGVSGELFF. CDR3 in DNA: TGTGCCATCAGGTCGACAGGGGTGTCCGGGGAGCTGTTTTTT.

The CDR3 loop is CASSPPGQRNQPQHF. As DNA, the CDR3 is TGTGCCAGCAGCCCACCGGGACAGAGAAATCAGCCCCAGCATTTT. The gene calls are TRBV7-9 and TRBJ1-5; 7 nucleotides agree with TRBD1. The CDR3 has 15 amino acids. V was clipped by 5 bases and J by 4 bases; unmatched bases: 8. Germline lookup yields CDR1 SEHNR and CDR2 FQNEAQ (reference sequence).

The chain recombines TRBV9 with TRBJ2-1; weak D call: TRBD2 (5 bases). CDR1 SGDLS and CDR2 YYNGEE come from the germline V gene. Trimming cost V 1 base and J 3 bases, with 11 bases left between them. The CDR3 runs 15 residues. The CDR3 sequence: CASSVSGVGYNEQFF. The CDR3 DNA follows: TGTGCCAGCAGCGTATCCGGGGTAGGCTACAATGAGCAGTTCTTC. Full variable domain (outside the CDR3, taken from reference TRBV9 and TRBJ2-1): DSGVTQTPKHLITATGQRVTLRCSPRSGDLSVYWYQQSLDQGLQFLIQYYNGEERAKGNILERFSAQQFPDLHSELNLSSLELGDSALYFCASSVSGVGYNEQFFGPGTRLTVL.

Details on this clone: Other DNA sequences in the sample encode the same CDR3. For the CDR3, the DNA is TGTGCCAGCAGCGTAGGCGGGAGCACAGATACGCAGTATTTT. It specifies CASSVGGSTDTQYF. V is TRBV9 and J is TRBJ2-3; D might be TRBD2 (5 bases). V was shortened by 0 bases and J by 0 bases, with 5 bases between the two germline ends. This CDR3 has 14 residues. Germline CDR1 is SGDLS and CDR2 is YYNGEE.